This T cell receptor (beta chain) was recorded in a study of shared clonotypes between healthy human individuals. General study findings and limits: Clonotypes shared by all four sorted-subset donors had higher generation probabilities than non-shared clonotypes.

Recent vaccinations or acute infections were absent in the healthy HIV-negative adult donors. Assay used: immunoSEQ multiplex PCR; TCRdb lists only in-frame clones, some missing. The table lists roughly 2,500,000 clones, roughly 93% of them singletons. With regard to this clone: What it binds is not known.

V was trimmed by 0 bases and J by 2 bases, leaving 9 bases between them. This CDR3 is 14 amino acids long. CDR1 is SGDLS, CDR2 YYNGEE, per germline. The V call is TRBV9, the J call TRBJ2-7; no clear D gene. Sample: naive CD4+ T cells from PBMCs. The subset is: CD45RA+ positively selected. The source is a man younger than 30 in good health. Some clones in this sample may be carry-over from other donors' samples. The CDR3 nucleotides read TGTGCCAGCAGCGTAGTGGTAGGAGCCTACGAGCAGTACTTC. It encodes CASSVVVGAYEQYF.